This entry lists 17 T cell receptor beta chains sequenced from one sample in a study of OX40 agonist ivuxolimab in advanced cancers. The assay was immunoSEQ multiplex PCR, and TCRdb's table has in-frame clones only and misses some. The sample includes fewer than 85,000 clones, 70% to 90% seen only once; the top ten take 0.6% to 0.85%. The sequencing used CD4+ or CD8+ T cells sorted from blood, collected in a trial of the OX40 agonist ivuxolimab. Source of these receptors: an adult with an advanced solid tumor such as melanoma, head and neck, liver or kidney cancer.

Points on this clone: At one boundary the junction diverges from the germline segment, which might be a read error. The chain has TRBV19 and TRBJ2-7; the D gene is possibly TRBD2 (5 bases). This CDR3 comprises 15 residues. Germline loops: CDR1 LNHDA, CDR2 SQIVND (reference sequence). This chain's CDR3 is CASSATSTTTTTRRF. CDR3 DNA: TGTGCCAGTAGTGCAACCTCCACCACGACAACCACACGGAGGTTC.

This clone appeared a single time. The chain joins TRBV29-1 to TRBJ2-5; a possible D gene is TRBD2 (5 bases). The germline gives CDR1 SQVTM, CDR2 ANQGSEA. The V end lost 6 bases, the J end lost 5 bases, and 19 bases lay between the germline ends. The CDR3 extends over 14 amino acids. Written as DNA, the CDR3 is TGCAGCGTCCTACTAGTCCGATCTTGGGAGACCCAGTACTTC. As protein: CSVLLVRSWETQYF.

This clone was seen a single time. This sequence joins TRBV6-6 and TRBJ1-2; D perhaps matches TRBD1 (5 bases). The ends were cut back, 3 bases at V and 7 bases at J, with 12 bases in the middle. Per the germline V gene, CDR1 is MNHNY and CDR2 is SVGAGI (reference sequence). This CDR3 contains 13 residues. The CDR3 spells CASSYLLGAGYTF. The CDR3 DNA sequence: TGTGCCAGCAGTTATCTTCTAGGGGCTGGCTACACCTTC.

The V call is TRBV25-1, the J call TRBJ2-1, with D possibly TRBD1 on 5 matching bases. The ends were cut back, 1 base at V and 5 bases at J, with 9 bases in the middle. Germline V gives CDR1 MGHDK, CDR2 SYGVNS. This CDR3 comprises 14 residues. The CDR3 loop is CASSEFPRDNEQFF. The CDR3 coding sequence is TGTGCCAGCAGTGAATTCCCCAGGGACAATGAGCAGTTCTTC.

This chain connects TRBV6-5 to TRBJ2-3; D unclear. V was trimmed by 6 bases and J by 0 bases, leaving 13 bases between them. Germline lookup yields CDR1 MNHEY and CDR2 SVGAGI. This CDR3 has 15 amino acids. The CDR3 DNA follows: TGTGCCAGCAGACGGGCAGATTCAAGCACAGATACGCAGTATTTT. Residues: CASRRADSSTDTQYF.

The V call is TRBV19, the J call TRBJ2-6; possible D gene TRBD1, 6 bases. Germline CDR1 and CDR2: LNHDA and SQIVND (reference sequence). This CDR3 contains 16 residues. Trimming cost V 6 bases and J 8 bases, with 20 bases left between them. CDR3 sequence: CASRGPRTANSNVLTF. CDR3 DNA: TGTGCCAGTAGGGGGCCTAGGACAGCCAACTCCAACGTCCTGACTTTC.

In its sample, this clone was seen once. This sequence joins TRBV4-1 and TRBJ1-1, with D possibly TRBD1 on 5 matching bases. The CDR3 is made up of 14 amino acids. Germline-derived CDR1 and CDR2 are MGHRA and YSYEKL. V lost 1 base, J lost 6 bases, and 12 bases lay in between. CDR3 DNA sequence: TGCGCCAGCAGCCAAGTGGCGCAGGGTGCTGAAGCTTTCTTT. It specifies CASSQVAQGAEAFF.

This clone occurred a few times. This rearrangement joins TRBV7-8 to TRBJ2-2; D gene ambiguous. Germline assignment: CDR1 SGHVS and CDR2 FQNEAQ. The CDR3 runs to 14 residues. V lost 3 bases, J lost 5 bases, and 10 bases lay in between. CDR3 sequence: CASSFETTTGELFF. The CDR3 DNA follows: TGTGCCAGCAGCTTCGAGACCACAACCGGGGAGCTGTTTTTT.

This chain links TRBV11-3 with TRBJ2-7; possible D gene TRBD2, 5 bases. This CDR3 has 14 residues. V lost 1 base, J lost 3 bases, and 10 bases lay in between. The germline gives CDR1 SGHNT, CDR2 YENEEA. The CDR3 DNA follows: TGTGCCAGCAGCTTAGCGGGTCGGGGCTACGAGCAGTACTTC. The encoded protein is CASSLAGRGYEQYF. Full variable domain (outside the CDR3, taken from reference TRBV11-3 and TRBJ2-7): EAGVVQSPRYKIIEKKQPVAFWCNPISGHNTLYWYLQNLGQGPELLIRYENEEAVDDSQLPKDRFSAERLKGVDSTLKIQPAELGDSAVYLCASSLAGRGYEQYFGPGTRLTVT.

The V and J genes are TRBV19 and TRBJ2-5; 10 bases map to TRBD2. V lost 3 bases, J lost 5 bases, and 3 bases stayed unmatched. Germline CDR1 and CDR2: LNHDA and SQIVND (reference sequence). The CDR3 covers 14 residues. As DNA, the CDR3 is TGTGCCAGTAGTATGGGAGCGGGAGGGGAGACCCAGTACTTC. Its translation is CASSMGAGGETQYF.

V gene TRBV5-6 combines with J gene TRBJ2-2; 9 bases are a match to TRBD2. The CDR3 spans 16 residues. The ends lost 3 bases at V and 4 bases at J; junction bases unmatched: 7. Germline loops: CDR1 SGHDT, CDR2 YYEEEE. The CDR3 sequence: CASSSLAGEGTGELFF. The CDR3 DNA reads TGTGCCAGCAGCTCCTTAGCGGGAGAGGGCACCGGGGAGCTGTTTTTT.

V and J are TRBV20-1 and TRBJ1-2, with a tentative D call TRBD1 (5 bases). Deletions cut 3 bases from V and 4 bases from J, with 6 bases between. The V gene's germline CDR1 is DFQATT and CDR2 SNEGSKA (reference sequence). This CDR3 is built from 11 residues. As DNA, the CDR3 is TGCAGTGCTAGCGGGGCCTATGGCTACACCTTC. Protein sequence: CSASGAYGYTF.

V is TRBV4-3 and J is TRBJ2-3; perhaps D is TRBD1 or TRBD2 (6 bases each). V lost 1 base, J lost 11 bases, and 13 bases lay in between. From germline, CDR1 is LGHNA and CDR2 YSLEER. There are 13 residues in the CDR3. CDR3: CASSQGAEGGQYF. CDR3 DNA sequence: TGCGCCAGCAGCCAAGGGGCGGAGGGGGGGCAGTATTTT.

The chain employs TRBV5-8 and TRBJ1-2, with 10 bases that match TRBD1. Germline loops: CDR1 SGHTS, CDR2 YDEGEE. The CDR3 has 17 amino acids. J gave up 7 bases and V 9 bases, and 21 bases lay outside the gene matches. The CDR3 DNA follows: TGTGCCACCAACGTTTTGGCCCGGGACAGGGGACCCTCTGGCTACACCTTC. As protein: CATNVLARDRGPSGYTF.

CDR3 region: CASSAGTGNTGELFF. Written as DNA, the CDR3 is TGTGCCAGCAGCGCCGGGACAGGGAACACCGGGGAGCTGTTTTTT. The chain is built from TRBV9 and TRBJ2-2; 8 nucleotides match TRBD1. V lost 3 bases to trimming and J lost 1 base; unmatched junction nucleotides: 2. This CDR3 has 15 residues. Germline V gene sequence: CDR1 SGDLS, CDR2 YYNGEE.

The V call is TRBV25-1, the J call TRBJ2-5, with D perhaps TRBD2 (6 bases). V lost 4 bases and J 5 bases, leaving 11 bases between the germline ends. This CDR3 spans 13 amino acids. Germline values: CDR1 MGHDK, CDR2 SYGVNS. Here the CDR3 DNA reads TGTGCCAGCAGTGCGCGGGGCCGGGAGACCCAGTACTTC. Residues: CASSARGRETQYF.

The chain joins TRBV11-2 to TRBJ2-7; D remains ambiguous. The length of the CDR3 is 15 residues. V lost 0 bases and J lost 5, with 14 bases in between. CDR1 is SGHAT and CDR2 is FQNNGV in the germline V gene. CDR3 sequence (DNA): TGTGCCAGCAGCTTAGAGCCCCTGACGACCAACGAGCAGTACTTC. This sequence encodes CASSLEPLTTNEQYF.